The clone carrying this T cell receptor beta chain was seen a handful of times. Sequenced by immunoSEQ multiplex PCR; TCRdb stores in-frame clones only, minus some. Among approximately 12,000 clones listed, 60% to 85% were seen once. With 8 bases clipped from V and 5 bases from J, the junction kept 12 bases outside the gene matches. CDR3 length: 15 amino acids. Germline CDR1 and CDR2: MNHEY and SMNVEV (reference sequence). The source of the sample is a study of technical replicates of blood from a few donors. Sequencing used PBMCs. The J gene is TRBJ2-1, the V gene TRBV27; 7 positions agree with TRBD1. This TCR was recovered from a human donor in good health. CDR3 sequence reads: CASSRWGTADNEQFF. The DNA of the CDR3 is TGTGCCAGCTCCCGGTGGGGGACAGCCGACAATGAGCAGTTCTTC.